Below are 30 T cell receptor beta chains sequenced from a single sample in a study of response to subunit inactivated influenza vaccine. TCRdb used MiXCR to reprocess the RT-PCR reads, holding one entry per CDR3 protein. The sample records about 650,000 distinct CDR3 sequences, around 14% being singletons. The starting material was PBMCs from blood, obtained roughly 13 days after vaccination. The receptor source for this set is a man aged 50 to 60 who received an inactivated influenza vaccine.

V is TRBV27 and J is TRBJ2-2; the D gene is possibly TRBD2 (7 bases). V gave up 2 bases and J gave up 7 bases, with 20 bases separating them. This CDR3 has 17 residues. Germline loops: CDR1 MNHEY, CDR2 SMNVEV (reference sequence). DNA for the CDR3: TGTGCCAGCAGTTTAAGATCGCGGGGGCCAACGTTCGGGGAGCTGTTTTTT. Translated, it gives CASSLRSRGPTFGELFF.

The V gene is TRBV25-1, the J gene TRBJ2-3; D is unclear. V lost 1 base and J lost 0, with 8 bases in between. The CDR3 sequence is 15 residues long. Germline values: CDR1 MGHDK, CDR2 SYGVNS. Written as DNA, the CDR3 is TGTGCCAGCAGTGAATGGATAGGTAGCACAGATACGCAGTATTTT. Encoded protein: CASSEWIGSTDTQYF.

This clonotype was counted ten times or more. The gene calls are TRBV29-1 and TRBJ2-7; TRBD2 aligns across 7 bases. Germline V gene sequence: CDR1 SQVTM, CDR2 ANQGSEA. This CDR3 has 14 amino acids. V was clipped by 2 bases and J by 5 bases; unmatched bases: 9. The chain's CDR3 is CSVETTGGMNEQYF. DNA for the CDR3: TGCAGCGTTGAAACGACGGGGGGTATGAACGAGCAGTACTTC.

The V gene is TRBV6-2 or TRBV6-3, the J gene TRBJ2-2; D perhaps matches TRBD1 (5 bases). This CDR3 is built from 17 residues. V lost 0 bases and J lost 1, with 12 bases in between. The germline gives CDR1 MNHEY, CDR2 SVGEGT. CDR3 sequence reads: CASSYSSGHLNTGELFF. In nucleotides, the CDR3 is TGTGCCAGCAGTTACTCGTCTGGACACCTGAACACCGGGGAGCTGTTTTTT.

This chain uses TRBV15 with TRBJ2-1; 7 nucleotides agree with TRBD2. The CDR3 has 14 amino acids. Germline-derived CDR1 and CDR2 are LNHNV and YYDKDF (reference sequence). The junction had 5 bases not matched to a gene; V was cut back by 0 bases and J by 9 bases. This CDR3 reads CATSRELAGAEQFF. CDR3 nucleotide sequence: TGTGCCACCAGCAGAGAACTGGCGGGAGCTGAGCAGTTCTTC.

This clonotype was seen many times. The V call is TRBV5-1, the J call TRBJ2-1; D is perhaps TRBD2 (6 bases). The CDR3 covers 12 residues. Trimming pared 5 bases from V and 6 bases from J, leaving 9 bases between. The germline V gene has CDR1 SGHRS and CDR2 YFSETQ. The CDR3 sequence: CASRGGLNEQFF. The CDR3 region has the DNA TGCGCCAGCAGGGGGGGACTCAATGAGCAGTTCTTC.

This clonotype was found a few times. The chain joins TRBV5-1 to TRBJ2-7, with TRBD1 as a possible D gene (6 bases). With 2 bases removed from V and 5 bases from J, the gap between germline ends came to 14 bases. Germline-derived CDR1 and CDR2 are SGHRS and YFSETQ. This CDR3 contains 14 residues. DNA of the CDR3: TGCGCCAGCAGCTTCGGGCAGGGGATAGACGAGCAGTACTTC. As protein: CASSFGQGIDEQYF.

This clonotype was seen a handful of times. This chain joins TRBV10-3 and TRBJ2-3; weak D call: TRBD1 (5 bases). Germline V gene data show CDR1 as ENHRY and CDR2 as SYGVKD. The V gene lost 9 bases and the J gene lost 5 bases, with 12 bases spanning the gap. The length of the CDR3 is 12 residues. In DNA form, the CDR3 reads TGTGCCATTGGCAGGGAAGGAGATACGCAGTATTTT. The encoded protein is CAIGREGDTQYF.

This CDR3 reads CASSLSLATANYGYTF. The CDR3 DNA follows: TGCGCCAGCAGCTTGAGCCTGGCGACAGCTAACTATGGCTACACCTTC. V and J are TRBV5-1 and TRBJ1-2; a weak D match, TRBD1 (5 bases). V lost 1 base and J lost 0, with 13 bases in between. The CDR3 length is 16 residues. The germline V gene encodes CDR1 SGHRS and CDR2 YFSETQ.

This clonotype showed up many times. J is TRBJ2-7 and V is TRBV11-2, with TRBD2 matching 16 bases. With 5 bases clipped from V and 3 bases from J, the junction kept 4 bases outside the gene matches. Germline assignment: CDR1 SGHAT and CDR2 FQNNGV. This CDR3 spans 16 amino acids. CDR3 nucleotides: TGTGCCAGCAGCCCGGGACTAGCGGGAGGGGGCTACGAGCAGTACTTC. Translating it yields CASSPGLAGGGYEQYF.

Here the CDR3 reads CASRTGADNSPLHF. The CDR3 DNA reads as TGCGCCAGCCGGACAGGCGCCGATAATTCACCCCTCCACTTT. The V call is TRBV5-1, the J call TRBJ1-6, with 7 bases that match TRBD1. The CDR3 runs 14 residues. The junction had 6 bases not matched to a gene; V was cut back by 7 bases and J by 5 bases. Germline V gene sequence: CDR1 SGHRS, CDR2 YFSETQ.

The V gene is TRBV7-8, the J gene TRBJ1-4; TRBD1 aligns across 11 bases. In germline, CDR1 is SGHVS, CDR2 FQNEAQ. V gave up 4 bases and J gave up 6 bases; unmatched junction bases: 4. The CDR3 spans 15 residues. The CDR3 protein is CASSSGQGAHEKLFF. The CDR3 coding sequence is TGTGCCAGCAGCTCAGGACAGGGGGCCCATGAAAAACTGTTTTTT.

The chain uses TRBV4-3 and TRBJ2-7; TRBD2 agrees at 8 bases. The germline CDR1 and CDR2 sequences are LGHNA and YSLEER. The CDR3 contains 16 residues. Trimming cost V 0 bases and J 1 base; bases outside gene matches: 5. The CDR3 DNA reads TGCGCCAGCAGCCAAGATTTAAGCGGGGGATCCTACGAGCAGTACTTC. This sequence encodes CASSQDLSGGSYEQYF.

V and J are TRBV20-1 and TRBJ2-5, with 7 bases identical to TRBD2. The CDR3 is made up of 15 amino acids. V dropped 6 bases and J dropped 4; count of bases not matched to a gene: 14. In germline, CDR1 is DFQATT, CDR2 SNEGSKA (reference sequence). The CDR3 DNA follows: TGCAGTGCGAGAAGCGCTAGCGGTAGGCGAGAGACCCAGTACTTC. Its protein is CSARSASGRRETQYF.

Only a few counts were recorded for this clonotype. The chain combines TRBV7-6 with TRBJ2-1; D is perhaps TRBD2 (5 bases). The CDR3 sequence is 15 residues long. The germline V gene has CDR1 SGHVS and CDR2 FNYEAQ. Deletions cut 10 bases from V and 0 bases from J, with 16 bases between. CDR3 amino acids: CAIIAEGSSYNEQFF. Here the CDR3 DNA reads TGTGCCATCATAGCAGAGGGCAGCTCCTACAATGAGCAGTTCTTC.

The chain carries TRBV27 and TRBJ1-6; TRBD1 might be the D (5 bases). The germline CDR1 and CDR2 sequences are MNHEY and SMNVEV (reference sequence). This CDR3 spans 16 amino acids. Trimming pared 8 bases from V and 6 bases from J, leaving 20 bases between. The CDR3 reads CASSHGGFISNSPLHF. The CDR3 region has the DNA TGTGCCAGCTCACATGGGGGGTTCATAAGTAATTCACCCCTCCACTTT.

This clonotype was observed a handful of times. The V and J genes are TRBV21-1 and TRBJ1-5. TRBV21-1 is an annotated pseudogene. CDR3 length equals 17 residues. Written as DNA, the CDR3 is TGTGCCAGCAGCAAAGCGCTTTATCGCAGGCTCAATCAGCCCCAGCATTTT. Amino acid sequence: CASSKALYRRLNQPQHF.

V is TRBV9 and J is TRBJ2-5; D not resolved. With 0 bases removed from V and 5 bases from J, the gap between germline ends came to 8 bases. The germline gives CDR1 SGDLS, CDR2 YYNGEE. The CDR3 loop spans 13 amino acids. Here the CDR3 reads CASSVAPWETQYF. DNA for the CDR3: TGTGCCAGCAGCGTAGCTCCTTGGGAGACCCAGTACTTC.

Many counts were recorded for this clonotype. The V and J genes are TRBV10-3 and TRBJ2-5; D may be TRBD1 (5 bases). The V end lost 0 bases, the J end lost 3 bases, and 8 bases lay between the germline ends. The CDR3 has 14 residues. Germline V gives CDR1 ENHRY, CDR2 SYGVKD. CDR3 amino acids: CAISESGREETQYF. CDR3 DNA: TGTGCCATCAGTGAGTCAGGCAGGGAAGAGACCCAGTACTTC.

This clonotype was detected a few times. This sequence joins TRBV30 and TRBJ1-1; D is ambiguous. This CDR3 is built from 11 residues. Trimming cost V 2 bases and J 3 bases, with 4 bases left between them. CDR1 GTSNPN and CDR2 SVGIG come from the germline V gene (reference sequence). CDR3 in DNA: TGTGCCTGGAGTTACGACACTGAAGCTTTCTTT. Translation: CAWSYDTEAFF.

The genes are TRBV7-3 and TRBJ2-1; 8 nucleotides line up with TRBD2. CDR1 is SGHTA and CDR2 is FQGTGA in the germline V gene. The CDR3 length is 15 residues. Unmatched junction bases numbered 6, after V lost 2 bases and J lost 6 bases. This chain's CDR3 is CASSLGLAPLNEQFF. As DNA, the CDR3 is TGTGCCAGCAGCTTAGGACTAGCCCCTCTCAATGAGCAGTTCTTC.

This clonotype was detected many times. The rearrangement joins TRBV6-6 to TRBJ1-6, with unresolved D. V was clipped by 5 bases and J by 6 bases, with 11 bases between them. The germline gives CDR1 MNHNY, CDR2 SVGAGI (reference sequence). There are 14 residues in the CDR3. CDR3 sequence reads: CASSRGIGNSPLHF. In nucleotides, the CDR3 is TGTGCCAGCAGTCGGGGAATCGGTAATTCACCCCTCCACTTT.

This clonotype was recorded many times. This chain joins TRBV10-3 and TRBJ1-4, with D uncertain. The CDR3 loop spans 15 amino acids. V was pared by 3 bases and J by 3 bases, with 11 bases between. Per the germline V gene, CDR1 is ENHRY and CDR2 is SYGVKD. The CDR3 nucleotides are TGTGCCATCAGTGATGGAGGGCTGTCTAATGAAAAACTGTTTTTT. This codes for CAISDGGLSNEKLFF.

The chain couples TRBV28 to TRBJ2-7, with 10 bases matching TRBD1. The CDR3 runs 13 residues. Germline assignment: CDR1 MDHEN and CDR2 SYDVKM. J lost 9 bases, V lost 7 bases, and 9 bases had no gene match. The CDR3 here is CASNAAGTGVQYF. The CDR3 coding sequence is TGTGCCAGCAATGCCGCCGGGACAGGGGTGCAGTACTTC.

The CDR3 loop reads CASSLAAGRSNQPQHF. The DNA for the CDR3 is TGTGCCAGCAGCTTGGCCGCGGGACGGAGCAATCAGCCCCAGCATTTT. The rearrangement links TRBV5-6 to TRBJ1-5; D possibly corresponds to TRBD1 (5 bases). Trimming pared 0 bases from V and 1 base from J, leaving 11 bases between. The germline V gene has CDR1 SGHDT and CDR2 YYEEEE. This CDR3 comprises 16 residues.

This clonotype was found a few times. This sequence joins TRBV7-3 and TRBJ2-1; D is ambiguous. V lost 5 bases, J lost 10 bases, and 15 bases lay in between. Germline V gives CDR1 SGHTA, CDR2 FQGTGA. The CDR3 covers 13 residues. DNA of the CDR3: TGTGCCAGCAGCCCTCCTCGAAGCGAGGAGCAGTTCTTC. It codes for CASSPPRSEEQFF.

The rearrangement uses TRBV7-8 and TRBJ2-1, with 7 bases identical to TRBD2. The CDR3 contains 15 residues. Germline V CDR1 and CDR2: SGHVS, FQNEAQ. Trimming removed 3 bases from V and 3 bases from J; junction bases left unmatched: 5. The CDR3 is CASSFYQRDYNEQFF. CDR3 nucleotide sequence: TGTGCCAGCAGCTTTTACCAGCGGGACTACAATGAGCAGTTCTTC.

The chain links TRBV6-2 or TRBV6-3 to TRBJ2-3; D is undetermined. Looked up from germline, CDR1 is MNHEY and CDR2 is SVGEGT. The V and J ends lost 0 bases and 1 base respectively, with 8 bases between them. There are 15 residues in the CDR3. The CDR3 is CASSYSTFGTDTQYF. As DNA, the CDR3 is TGTGCCAGCAGTTACTCGACTTTCGGCACAGATACGCAGTATTTT.

This clonotype was seen ten or more times. V usage is TRBV27 and J usage is TRBJ2-3; 8 positions match TRBD1. J gave up 4 bases and V 5 bases, and 2 bases lay outside the gene matches. The CDR3 extends over 13 amino acids. Germline CDR1 is MNHEY and CDR2 is SMNVEV (reference sequence). The CDR3 spells CASSPTGADTQYF. CDR3 nucleotide sequence: TGTGCCAGCAGTCCGACAGGGGCAGATACGCAGTATTTT.

This clonotype has only a few counts. V and J are TRBV3-1 and TRBJ2-3; tentative D call: TRBD2 (5 bases). CDR3 length: 16 amino acids. Germline V gene sequence: CDR1 LGHDT, CDR2 YNNKEL (reference sequence). Trimming cost V 1 base and J 2 bases, with 13 bases left between them. Written as DNA, the CDR3 is TGTGCCAGCAGCCAAGTAGCGCTCATTCCCACAGATACGCAGTATTTT. Protein sequence: CASSQVALIPTDTQYF.